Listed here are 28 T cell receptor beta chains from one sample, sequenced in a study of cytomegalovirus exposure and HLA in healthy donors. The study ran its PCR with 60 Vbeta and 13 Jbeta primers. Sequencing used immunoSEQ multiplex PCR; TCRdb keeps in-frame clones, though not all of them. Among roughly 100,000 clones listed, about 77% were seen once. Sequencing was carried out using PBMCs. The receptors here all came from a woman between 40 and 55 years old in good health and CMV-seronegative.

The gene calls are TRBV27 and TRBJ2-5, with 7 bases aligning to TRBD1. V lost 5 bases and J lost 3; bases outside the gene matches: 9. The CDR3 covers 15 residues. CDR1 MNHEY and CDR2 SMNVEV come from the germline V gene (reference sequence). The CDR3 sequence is CASSTSGTVKETQYF. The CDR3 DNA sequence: TGTGCCAGCAGTACCTCCGGGACAGTAAAAGAGACCCAGTACTTC.

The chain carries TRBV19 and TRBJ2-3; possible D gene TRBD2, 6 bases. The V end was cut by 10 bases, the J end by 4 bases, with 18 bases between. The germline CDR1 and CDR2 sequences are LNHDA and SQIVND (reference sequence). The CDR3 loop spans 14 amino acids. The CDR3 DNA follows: TGTGCCACCAGAACTCAGGGACTCGCAGATACGCAGTATTTT. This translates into CATRTQGLADTQYF.

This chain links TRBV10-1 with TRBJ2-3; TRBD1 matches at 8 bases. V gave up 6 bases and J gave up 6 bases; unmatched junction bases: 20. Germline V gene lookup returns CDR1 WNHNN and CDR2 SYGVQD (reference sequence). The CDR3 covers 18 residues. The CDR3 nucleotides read TGCGCCAGCAGCGCCAGTGGTCAGGGGGCATTTGAAAGGGATACGCAGTATTTT. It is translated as CASSASGQGAFERDTQYF.

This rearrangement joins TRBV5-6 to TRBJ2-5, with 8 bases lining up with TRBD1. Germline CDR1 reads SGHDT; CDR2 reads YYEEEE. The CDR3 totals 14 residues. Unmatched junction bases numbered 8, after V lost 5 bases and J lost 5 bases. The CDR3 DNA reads TGTGCCAGCAGTTATCAGGGGGCGAAGGAGACCCAGTACTTC. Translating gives CASSYQGAKETQYF.

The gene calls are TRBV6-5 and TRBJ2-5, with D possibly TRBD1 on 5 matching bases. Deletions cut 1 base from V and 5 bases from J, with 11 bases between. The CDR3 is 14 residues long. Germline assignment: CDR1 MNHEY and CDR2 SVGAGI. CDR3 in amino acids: CASSYYPGQETQYF. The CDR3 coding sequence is TGTGCCAGCAGTTACTATCCAGGGCAGGAGACCCAGTACTTC.

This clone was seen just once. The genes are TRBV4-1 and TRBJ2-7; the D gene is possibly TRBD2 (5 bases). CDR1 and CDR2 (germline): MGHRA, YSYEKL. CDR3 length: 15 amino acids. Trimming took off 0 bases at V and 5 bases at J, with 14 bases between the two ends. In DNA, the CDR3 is TGCGCCAGCAGCCAAGATCTGGCTAGCCCGAACGAGCAGTACTTC. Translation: CASSQDLASPNEQYF.

In DNA form, the CDR3 reads TGTGCCAGCACCAACGCGGTGGGGCAGATCTATGGCTACACCTTC. Translation: CASTNAVGQIYGYTF. The chain joins TRBV7-9 to TRBJ1-2, with D tentatively TRBD1 (5 bases). The CDR3 totals 15 residues. Germline V lookup: CDR1 SEHNR, CDR2 FQNEAQ (reference sequence). Trimming left V 7 bases short and J 4 bases short, with 19 bases between.

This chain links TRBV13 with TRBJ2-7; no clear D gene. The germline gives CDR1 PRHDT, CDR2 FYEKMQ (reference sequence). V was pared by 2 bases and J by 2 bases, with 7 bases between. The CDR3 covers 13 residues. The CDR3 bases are TGTGCCAGCAGCTTAATGCCAGCCTACGAGCAGTACTTC. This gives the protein CASSLMPAYEQYF.

The CDR3 loop is CAISEGGGDSYEQYF. The CDR3 nucleotides read TGTGCCATCAGTGAGGGCGGGGGTGACTCCTACGAGCAGTACTTC. This sequence joins TRBV10-3 and TRBJ2-7; 7 bases align to TRBD2. The CDR3 length is 15 residues. J was trimmed by 0 bases and V by 2 bases; bases with no gene match: 4. Germline V gives CDR1 ENHRY, CDR2 SYGVKD.

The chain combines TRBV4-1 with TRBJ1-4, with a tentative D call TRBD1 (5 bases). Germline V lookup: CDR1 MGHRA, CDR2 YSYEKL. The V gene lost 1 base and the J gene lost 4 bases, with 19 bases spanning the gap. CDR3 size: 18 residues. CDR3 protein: CASSQAGARGGYNEKLFF. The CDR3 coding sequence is TGCGCCAGCAGCCAAGCTGGGGCCCGGGGAGGATATAATGAAAAACTGTTTTTT.

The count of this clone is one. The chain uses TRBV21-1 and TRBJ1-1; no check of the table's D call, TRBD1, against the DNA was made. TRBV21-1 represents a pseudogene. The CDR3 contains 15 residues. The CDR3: CASTGRPRGTTEAFF. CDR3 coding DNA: TGTGCCAGCACCGGTCGACCCAGGGGTACCACTGAAGCTTTCTTT.

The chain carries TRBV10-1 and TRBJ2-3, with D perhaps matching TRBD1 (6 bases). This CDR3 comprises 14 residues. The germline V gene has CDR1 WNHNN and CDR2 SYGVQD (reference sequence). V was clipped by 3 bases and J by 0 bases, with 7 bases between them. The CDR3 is CASSERGSTDTQYF. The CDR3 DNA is TGCGCCAGCAGTGAAAGGGGGAGCACAGATACGCAGTATTTT.

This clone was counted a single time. The CDR3 is CASSFRDRGLIGMYEQYF. In DNA, the CDR3 is TGCGCCAGCAGCTTCCGGGACAGGGGCTTAATAGGGATGTACGAGCAGTACTTC. The V call is TRBV5-1, the J call TRBJ2-7; 10 bases are shared with TRBD1. This CDR3 comprises 18 residues. After removal of 2 bases from V and 4 bases from J, the junction contained 15 bases not matched to a gene. Per germline, CDR1 SGHRS and CDR2 YFSETQ.

CDR3 DNA: TGCGCCAGCAGCTTGGAGAGGATCCCTACCTACGAGCAGTACTTC. This sequence encodes CASSLERIPTYEQYF. The genes are TRBV5-1 and TRBJ2-7; D gene unclear. CDR3 length: 15 amino acids. Germline V gene sequence: CDR1 SGHRS, CDR2 YFSETQ. V dropped 0 bases and J dropped 2 bases, with 12 bases sitting between them.

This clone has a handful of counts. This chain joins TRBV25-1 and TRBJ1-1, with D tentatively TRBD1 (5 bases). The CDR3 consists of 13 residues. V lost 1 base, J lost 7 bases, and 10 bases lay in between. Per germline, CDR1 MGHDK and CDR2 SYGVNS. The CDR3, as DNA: TGTGCCAGCAGTGAATCGGGGGGGGGTGAAGCTTTCTTT. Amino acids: CASSESGGGEAFF.

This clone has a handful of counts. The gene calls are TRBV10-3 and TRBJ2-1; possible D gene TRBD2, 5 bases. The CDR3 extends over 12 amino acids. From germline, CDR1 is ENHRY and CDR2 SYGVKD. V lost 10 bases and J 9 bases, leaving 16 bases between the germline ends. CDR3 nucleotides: TGTGCCACGTCTCTTGAGGGTGGTGAGCAGTTCTTC. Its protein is CATSLEGGEQFF.

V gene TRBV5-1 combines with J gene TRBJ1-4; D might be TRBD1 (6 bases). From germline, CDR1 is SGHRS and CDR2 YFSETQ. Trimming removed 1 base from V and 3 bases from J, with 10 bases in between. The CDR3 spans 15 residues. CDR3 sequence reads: CASSLMGAANEKLFF. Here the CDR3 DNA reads TGCGCCAGCAGCTTGATGGGGGCGGCTAATGAAAAACTGTTTTTT.

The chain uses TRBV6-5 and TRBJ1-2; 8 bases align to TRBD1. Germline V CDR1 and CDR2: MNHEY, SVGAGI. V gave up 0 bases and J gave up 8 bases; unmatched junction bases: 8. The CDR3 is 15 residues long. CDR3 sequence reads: CASSYSDREFQGYTF. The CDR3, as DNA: TGTGCCAGCAGTTACTCGGACAGGGAATTTCAGGGCTACACCTTC.

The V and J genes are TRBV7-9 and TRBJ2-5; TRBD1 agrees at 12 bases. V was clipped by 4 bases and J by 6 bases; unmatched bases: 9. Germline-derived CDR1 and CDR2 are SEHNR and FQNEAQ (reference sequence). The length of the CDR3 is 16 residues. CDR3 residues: CASSSGTGGNLKTQYF. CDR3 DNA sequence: TGTGCCAGCAGCTCTGGGACAGGGGGCAATTTAAAGACCCAGTACTTC.

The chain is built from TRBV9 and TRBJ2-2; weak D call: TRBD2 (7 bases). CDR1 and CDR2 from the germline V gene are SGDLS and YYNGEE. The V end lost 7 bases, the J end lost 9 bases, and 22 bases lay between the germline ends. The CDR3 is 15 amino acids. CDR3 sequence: CASSEGGLPVRELFF. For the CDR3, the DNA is TGTGCCAGCTCAGAGGGGGGGCTCCCCGTGCGGGAGCTGTTTTTT.

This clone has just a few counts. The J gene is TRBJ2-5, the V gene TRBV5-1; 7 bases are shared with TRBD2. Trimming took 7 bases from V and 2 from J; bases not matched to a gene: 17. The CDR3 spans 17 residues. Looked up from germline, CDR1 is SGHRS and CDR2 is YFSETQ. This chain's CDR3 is CASSTGPSGGFQETQYF. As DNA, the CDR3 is TGCGCCAGCTCCACGGGACCCTCGGGGGGTTTTCAAGAGACCCAGTACTTC. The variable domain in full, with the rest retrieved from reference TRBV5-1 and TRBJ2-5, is KAGVTQTPRYLIKTRGQQVTLSCSPISGHRSVSWYQQTPGQGLQFLFEYFSETQRNKGNFPGRFSGRQFSNSRSEMNVSTLELGDSALYLCASSTGPSGGFQETQYFGPGTRLLVL.

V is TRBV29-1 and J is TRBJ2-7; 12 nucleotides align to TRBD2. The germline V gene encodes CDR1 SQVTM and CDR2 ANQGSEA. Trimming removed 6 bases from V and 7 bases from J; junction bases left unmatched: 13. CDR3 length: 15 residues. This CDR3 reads CSVTISWTSGAEQYF. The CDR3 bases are TGCAGCGTGACAATATCTTGGACTAGCGGGGCAGAGCAGTACTTC.

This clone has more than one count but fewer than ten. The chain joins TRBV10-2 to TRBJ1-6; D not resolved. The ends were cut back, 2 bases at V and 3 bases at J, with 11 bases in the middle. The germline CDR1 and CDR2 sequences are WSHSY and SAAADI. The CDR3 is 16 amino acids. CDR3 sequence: CASSEIDTVYNSPLHF. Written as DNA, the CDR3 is TGCGCCAGCAGTGAGATTGACACAGTCTATAATTCACCCCTCCACTTT.

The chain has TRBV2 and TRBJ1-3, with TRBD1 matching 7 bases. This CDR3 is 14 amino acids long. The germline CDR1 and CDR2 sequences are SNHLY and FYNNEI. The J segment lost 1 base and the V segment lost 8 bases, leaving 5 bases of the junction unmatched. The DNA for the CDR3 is TGTGCCAGCGATACAGGGGTGTCTGGAAACACCATATATTTT. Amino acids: CASDTGVSGNTIYF.

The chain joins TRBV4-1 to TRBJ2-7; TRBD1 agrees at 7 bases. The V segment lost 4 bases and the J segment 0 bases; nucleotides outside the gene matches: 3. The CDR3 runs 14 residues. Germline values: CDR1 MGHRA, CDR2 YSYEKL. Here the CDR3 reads CASSPSGGSYEQYF. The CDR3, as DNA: TGCGCCAGCAGCCCTTCAGGGGGCTCCTACGAGCAGTACTTC.

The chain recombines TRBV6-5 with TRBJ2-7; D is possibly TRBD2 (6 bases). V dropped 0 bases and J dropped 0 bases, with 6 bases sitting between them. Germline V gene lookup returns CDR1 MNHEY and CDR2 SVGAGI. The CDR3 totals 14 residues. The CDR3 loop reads CASSYSEGSYEQYF. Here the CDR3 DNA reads TGTGCCAGCAGTTACTCGGAGGGCTCCTACGAGCAGTACTTC.

CDR3 residues: CASSKKGGANEKLFF. The CDR3 DNA follows: TGTGCCAGCAGTAAAAAGGGGGGGGCTAATGAAAAACTGTTTTTT. The chain employs TRBV2 and TRBJ1-4; D might be TRBD1 (6 bases). V dropped 5 bases and J dropped 3 bases, with 13 bases sitting between them. The CDR3 is 15 amino acids. CDR1 is SNHLY, CDR2 FYNNEI, per germline.

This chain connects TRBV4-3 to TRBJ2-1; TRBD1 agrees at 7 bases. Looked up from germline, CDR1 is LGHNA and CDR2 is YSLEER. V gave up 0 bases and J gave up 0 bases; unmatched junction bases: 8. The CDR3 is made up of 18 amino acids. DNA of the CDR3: TGCGCCAGCAGCCAAGATCGACCAGGGGGAAGCTCCTACAATGAGCAGTTCTTC. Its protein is CASSQDRPGGSSYNEQFF.